The rows below give T cell receptor beta chains drawn from one sample of a study of cytomegalovirus exposure and HLA in healthy donors. Profiled with immunoSEQ multiplex PCR; TCRdb holds only in-frame clones, not every one. The listing contains 20,000 to 25,000 clones. The specimen was PBMCs. The receptor set was obtained from a man aged 55 to 70 in good health and CMV-seropositive. CDR3s include the opening cysteine and the closing phenylalanine or tryptophan. The order of the fields is J gene, CDR3 length, V gene, CDR3 protein.

TRBJ2-7 | 15 | TRBV7-8 | CASSLGLAGFYEQYF
TRBJ2-5 | 13 | TRBV19 | CASSPVIQETQYF
TRBJ2-3 | 15 | TRBV5-1 | CASRRGGAPTDTQYF
TRBJ1-5 | 14 | TRBV19 | CASRGPAGNQPQHF
TRBJ2-7 | 14 | TRBV5-4 | CASSSVDRPYEQYF
TRBJ1-2 | 16 | TRBV5-1 | CASSLWPGQPNYGYTF
TRBJ2-7 | 13 | TRBV2 | CASSPPGQGEQYF
TRBJ2-5 | 14 | TRBV5-1 | CASSFSGREETQYF
TRBJ2-2 | 13 | TRBV7-7 | CASSMGGNGELFF
TRBJ2-3 | 14 | TRBV7-9 | CASSSSGSPDTQYF
TRBJ2-5 | 15 | TRBV10-1 | CASSDARGIEETQYF
TRBJ1-5 | 13 | TRBV30 | CAWSDFPNQPQHF
TRBJ2-7 | 14 | TRBV19 | CASSKPGQAYEQYF
TRBJ1-3 | 14 | TRBV19 | CASSTQASGNTIYF
TRBJ2-3 | 15 | TRBV18 | CASSPTSGRSDTQYF
TRBJ2-5 | 14 | TRBV21-1 | CATLPPQDQETQYF
TRBJ2-7 | 17 | TRBV18 | CASSLGLAGGPYSEQYF
TRBJ2-5 | 14 | TRBV9 | CASSAGTGRETQYF
TRBJ1-1 | 15 | TRBV11-2 | CASSGRQGMNTEAFF
TRBJ2-7 | 16 | TRBV4-1 | CASSQEAGVAGGPRYF
TRBJ1-5 | 20 | TRBV6-1 | CASSGIVGDREGYSNQPQHF
TRBJ2-2 | 16 | TRBV5-6 | CASSVIQGSNTGELFF
TRBJ2-5 | 15 | TRBV30 | CAWSYRQGARETQYF
TRBJ1-2 | 13 | TRBV29-1 | CRAWDRGLGGYTF
TRBJ2-7 | 14 | TRBV10-3 | CAIRVGGTLYEQYF
TRBJ2-2 | 15 | TRBV27 | CASSSWDTSTGELFF
TRBJ2-7 | 15 | TRBV7-9 | CASSLRGQGFNEQYF
TRBJ2-7 | 15 | TRBV4-2 | CASSQRLAGPFEQYF
TRBJ2-6 | 16 | TRBV5-1 | CASSLDGGAGANVLTF
TRBJ1-2 | 15 | TRBV30 | CAWSAGQGLLMRVTF
TRBJ2-1 | 13 | TRBV5-1 | CASSLDTHNEQFF
TRBJ2-6 | 14 | TRBV19 | CASKRGSGANVLTF
TRBJ2-5 | 15 | TRBV18 | CASSPPDAGGETQYF
TRBJ1-4 | 14 | TRBV5-4 | CASSPGTGLEKLFF
TRBJ2-7 | 14 | TRBV9 | CASSAQVTGDEQYF
TRBJ2-7 | 16 | TRBV10-3 | CAISELEAKGSYEQYF
TRBJ1-4 | 14 | TRBV6-5 | CASSDGGSNEKLFF
TRBJ1-4 | 15 | TRBV6-1 | CAIRTAPRANEKLFF
TRBJ1-6 | 14 | TRBV5-1 | CASSRDRGGSPLHF
TRBJ1-5 | 16 | TRBV4-1 | CASSQADRVSNQPQHF
TRBJ1-1 | 14 | TRBV5-1 | CASNLNGGVTEAFF
TRBJ2-4 | 14 | TRBV15 | CATSRTRDSPRRYF
TRBJ2-1 | 15 | TRBV30 | CAWSSQGSSYNEQFF
TRBJ2-1 | 14 | TRBV5-1 | CASSPGNEYNEQFF
TRBJ2-7 | 15 | TRBV27 | CASSTRTSGAAEQYF
TRBJ1-2 | 13 | TRBV11-2 | CASSLQADYGYTF
TRBJ2-2 | 13 | TRBV11-2 | CASSLQDTGELFF
TRBJ2-3 | 13 | TRBV9 | CASSGGSTDTQYF
TRBJ2-5 | 13 | TRBV18 | CASSQGLRETQYF
TRBJ1-5 | 15 | TRBV11-2 | CASSSPGSRLQPQHF
TRBJ2-7 | 15 | TRBV7-2 | CASSGREALAYEQYF
TRBJ2-1 | 15 | TRBV5-1 | CASSLGGESYNEQFF
TRBJ1-5 | 15 | TRBV6-4 | CASSDGGQHNQPQHF
TRBJ2-2 | 15 | TRBV10-1 | CASSESGRSTGELFF
TRBJ2-5 | 13 | TRBV12-5 | CASSNRGRETQYF
TRBJ2-7 | 16 | TRBV5-1 | CASSLGGSGAAYEQYF
TRBJ2-3 | 16 | TRBV19 | CASSIEGDRPTDTQYF